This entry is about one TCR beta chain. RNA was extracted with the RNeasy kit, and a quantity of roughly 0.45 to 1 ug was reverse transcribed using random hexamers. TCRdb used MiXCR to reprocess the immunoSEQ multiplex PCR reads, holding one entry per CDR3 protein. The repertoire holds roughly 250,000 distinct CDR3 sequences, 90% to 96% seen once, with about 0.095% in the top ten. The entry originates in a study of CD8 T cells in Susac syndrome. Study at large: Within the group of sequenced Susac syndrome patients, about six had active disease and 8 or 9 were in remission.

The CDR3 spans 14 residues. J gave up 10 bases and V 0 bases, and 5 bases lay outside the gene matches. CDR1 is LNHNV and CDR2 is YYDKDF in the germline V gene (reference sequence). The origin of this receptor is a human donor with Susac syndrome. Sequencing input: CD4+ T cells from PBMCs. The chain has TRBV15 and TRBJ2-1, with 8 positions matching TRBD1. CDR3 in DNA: TGTGCCACCAGCAGAGATTCTGGGACAGGAGAGCAGTTCTTC. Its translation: CATSRDSGTGEQFF.